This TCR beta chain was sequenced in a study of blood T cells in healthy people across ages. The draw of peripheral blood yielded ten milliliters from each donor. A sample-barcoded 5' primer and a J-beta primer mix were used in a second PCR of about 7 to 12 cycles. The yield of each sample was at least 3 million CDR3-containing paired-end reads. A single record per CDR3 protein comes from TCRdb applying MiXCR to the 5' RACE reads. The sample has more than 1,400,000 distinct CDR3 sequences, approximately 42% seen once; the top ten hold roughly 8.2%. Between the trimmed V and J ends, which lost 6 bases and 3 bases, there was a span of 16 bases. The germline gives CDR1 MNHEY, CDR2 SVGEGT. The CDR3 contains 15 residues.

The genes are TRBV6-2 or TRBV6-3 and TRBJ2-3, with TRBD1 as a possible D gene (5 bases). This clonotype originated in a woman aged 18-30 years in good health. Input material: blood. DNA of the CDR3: TGTGCCAGCAGCCCAAAGGTCCAGGGAACAGATACGCAGTATTTT. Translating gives CASSPKVQGTDTQYF.